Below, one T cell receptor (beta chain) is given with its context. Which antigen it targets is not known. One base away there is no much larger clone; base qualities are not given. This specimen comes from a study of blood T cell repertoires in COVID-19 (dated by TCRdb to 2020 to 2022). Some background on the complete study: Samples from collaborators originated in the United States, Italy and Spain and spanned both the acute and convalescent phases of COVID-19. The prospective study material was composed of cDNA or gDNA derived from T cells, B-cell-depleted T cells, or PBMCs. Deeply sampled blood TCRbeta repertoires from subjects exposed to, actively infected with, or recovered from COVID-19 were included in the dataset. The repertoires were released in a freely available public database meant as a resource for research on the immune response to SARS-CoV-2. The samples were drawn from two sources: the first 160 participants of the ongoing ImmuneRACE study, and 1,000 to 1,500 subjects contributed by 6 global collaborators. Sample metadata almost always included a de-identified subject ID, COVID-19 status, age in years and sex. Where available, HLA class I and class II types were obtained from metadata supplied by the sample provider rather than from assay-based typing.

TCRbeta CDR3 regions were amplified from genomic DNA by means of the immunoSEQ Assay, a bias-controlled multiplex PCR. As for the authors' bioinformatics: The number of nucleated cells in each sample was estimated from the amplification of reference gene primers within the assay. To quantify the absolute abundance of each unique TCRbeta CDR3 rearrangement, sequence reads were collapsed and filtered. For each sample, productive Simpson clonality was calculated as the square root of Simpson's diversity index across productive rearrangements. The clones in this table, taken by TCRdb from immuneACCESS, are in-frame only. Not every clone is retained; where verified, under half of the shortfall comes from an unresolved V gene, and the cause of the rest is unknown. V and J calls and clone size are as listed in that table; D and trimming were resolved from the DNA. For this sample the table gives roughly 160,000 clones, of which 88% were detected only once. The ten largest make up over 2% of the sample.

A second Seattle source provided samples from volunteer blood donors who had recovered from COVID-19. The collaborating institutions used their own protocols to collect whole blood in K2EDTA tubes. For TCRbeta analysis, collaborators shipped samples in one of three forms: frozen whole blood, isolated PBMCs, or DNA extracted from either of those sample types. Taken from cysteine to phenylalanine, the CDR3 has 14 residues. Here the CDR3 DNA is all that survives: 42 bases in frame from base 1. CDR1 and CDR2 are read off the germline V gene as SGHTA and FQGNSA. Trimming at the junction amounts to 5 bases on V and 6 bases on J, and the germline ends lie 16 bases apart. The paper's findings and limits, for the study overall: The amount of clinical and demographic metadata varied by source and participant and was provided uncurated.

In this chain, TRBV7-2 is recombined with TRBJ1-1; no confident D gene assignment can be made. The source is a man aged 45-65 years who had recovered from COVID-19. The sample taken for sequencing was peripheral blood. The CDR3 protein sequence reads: CASSRPERAAEAFF. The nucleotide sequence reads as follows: TGTGCCAGCAGCCGGCCGGAGAGGGCCGCTGAAGCTTTCTTT. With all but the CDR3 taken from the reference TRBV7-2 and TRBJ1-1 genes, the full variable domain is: GAGVSQSPSNKVTEKGKDVELRCDPISGHTALYWYRQSLGQGLEFLIYFQGNSAPDKSGLPSDRFSAERTGGSVSTLTIQRTQQEDSAVYLCASSRPERAAEAFFGQGTRLTVV.